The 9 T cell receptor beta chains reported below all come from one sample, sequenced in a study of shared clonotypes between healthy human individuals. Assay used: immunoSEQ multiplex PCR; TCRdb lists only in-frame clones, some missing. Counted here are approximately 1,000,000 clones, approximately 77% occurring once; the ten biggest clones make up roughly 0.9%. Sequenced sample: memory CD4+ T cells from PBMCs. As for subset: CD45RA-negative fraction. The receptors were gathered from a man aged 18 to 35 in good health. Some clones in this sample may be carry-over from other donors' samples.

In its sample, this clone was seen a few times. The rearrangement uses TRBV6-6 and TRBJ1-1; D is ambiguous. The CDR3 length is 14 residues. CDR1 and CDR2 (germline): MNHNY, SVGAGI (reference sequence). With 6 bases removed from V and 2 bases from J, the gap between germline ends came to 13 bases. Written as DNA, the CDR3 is TGTGCCAGCAGGTATATGGCCCTAAACACTGAAGCTTTCTTT. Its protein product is CASRYMALNTEAFF.

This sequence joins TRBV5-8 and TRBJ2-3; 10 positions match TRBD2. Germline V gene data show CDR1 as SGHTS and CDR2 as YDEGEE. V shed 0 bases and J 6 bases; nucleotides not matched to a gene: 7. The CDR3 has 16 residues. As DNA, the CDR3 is TGTGCCAGCAGCTTGGGACTAGCGGGTCGCTTGGATACGCAGTATTTT. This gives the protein CASSLGLAGRLDTQYF.

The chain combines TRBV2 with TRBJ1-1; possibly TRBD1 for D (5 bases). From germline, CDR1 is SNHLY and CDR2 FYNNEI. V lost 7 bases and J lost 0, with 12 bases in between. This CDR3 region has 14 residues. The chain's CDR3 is CASTGTGMNTEAFF. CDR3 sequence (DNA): TGTGCCAGCACGGGAACAGGTATGAACACTGAAGCTTTCTTT.

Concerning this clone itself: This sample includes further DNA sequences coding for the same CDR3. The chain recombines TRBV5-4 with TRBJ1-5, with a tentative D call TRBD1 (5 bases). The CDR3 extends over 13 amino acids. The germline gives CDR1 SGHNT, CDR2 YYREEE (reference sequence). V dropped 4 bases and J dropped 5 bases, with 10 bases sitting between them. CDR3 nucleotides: TGTGCCAGCAGCCTGGGACGGGATCAGCCCCAGCATTTT. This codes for CASSLGRDQPQHF.

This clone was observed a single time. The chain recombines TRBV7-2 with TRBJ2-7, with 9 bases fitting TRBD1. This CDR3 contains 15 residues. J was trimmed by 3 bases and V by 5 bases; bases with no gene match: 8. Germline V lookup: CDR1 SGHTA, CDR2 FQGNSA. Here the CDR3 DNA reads TGTGCCAGCAGCCCACAAACGGGACAGGGCTACGAGCAGTACTTC. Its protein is CASSPQTGQGYEQYF. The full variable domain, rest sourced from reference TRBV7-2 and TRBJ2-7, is GAGVSQSPSNKVTEKGKDVELRCDPISGHTALYWYRQSLGQGLEFLIYFQGNSAPDKSGLPSDRFSAERTGGSVSTLTIQRTQQEDSAVYLCASSPQTGQGYEQYFGPGTRLTVT.

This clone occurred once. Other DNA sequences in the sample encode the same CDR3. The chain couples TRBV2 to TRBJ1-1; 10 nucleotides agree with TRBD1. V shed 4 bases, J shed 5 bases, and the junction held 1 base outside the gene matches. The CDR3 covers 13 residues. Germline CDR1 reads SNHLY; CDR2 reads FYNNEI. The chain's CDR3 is CASSVGQGTEAFF. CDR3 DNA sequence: TGTGCCAGCAGTGTGGGACAGGGGACTGAAGCTTTCTTT. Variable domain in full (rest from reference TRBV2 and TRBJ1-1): EPEVTQTPSHQVTQMGQEVILRCVPISNHLYFYWYRQILGQKVEFLVSFYNNEISEKSEIFDDQFSVERPDGSNFTLKIRSTKLEDSAMYFCASSVGQGTEAFFGQGTRLTVV.

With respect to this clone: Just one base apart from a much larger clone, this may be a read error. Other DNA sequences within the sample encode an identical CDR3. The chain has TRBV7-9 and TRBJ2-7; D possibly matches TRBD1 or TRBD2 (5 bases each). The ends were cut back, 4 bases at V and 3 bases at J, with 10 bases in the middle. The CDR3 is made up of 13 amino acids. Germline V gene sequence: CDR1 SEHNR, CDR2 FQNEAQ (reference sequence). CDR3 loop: CASSSGRDYEQYF. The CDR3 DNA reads TGTGCCAGCAGCTCGGGACGGGACTACGAGCAGTACTTC. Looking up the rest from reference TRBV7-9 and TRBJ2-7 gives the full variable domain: DTGVSQNPRHKITKRGQNVTFRCDPISEHNRLYWYRQTLGQGPEFLTYFQNEAQLEKSRLLSDRFSAERPKGSFSTLEIQRTEQGDSAMYLCASSSGRDYEQYFGPGTRLTVT.

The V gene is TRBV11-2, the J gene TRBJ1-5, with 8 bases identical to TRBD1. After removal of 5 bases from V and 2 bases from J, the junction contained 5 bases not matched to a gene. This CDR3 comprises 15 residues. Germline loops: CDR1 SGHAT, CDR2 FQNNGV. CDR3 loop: CASSGTGGGNQPQHF. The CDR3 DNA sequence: TGTGCCAGCAGCGGAACAGGGGGAGGCAATCAGCCCCAGCATTTT. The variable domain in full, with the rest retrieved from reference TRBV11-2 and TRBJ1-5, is EAGVAQSPRYKIIEKRQSVAFWCNPISGHATLYWYQQILGQGPKLLIQFQNNGVVDDSQLPKDRFSAERLKGVDSTLKIQPAKLEDSAVYLCASSGTGGGNQPQHFGDGTRLSIL.

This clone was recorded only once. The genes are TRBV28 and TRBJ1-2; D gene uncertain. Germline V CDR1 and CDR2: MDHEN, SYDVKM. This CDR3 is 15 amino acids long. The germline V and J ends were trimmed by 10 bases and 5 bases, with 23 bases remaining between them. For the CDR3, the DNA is TGTGCCATCAATAGGCCCCCTTCGAGCGCGTATGGCTACACCTTC. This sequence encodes CAINRPPSSAYGYTF.